The rows below give T cell receptor beta chains drawn from one sample of a study of cytomegalovirus exposure and HLA in healthy donors. Only in-frame clones appear in the TCRdb table, and some are missing; sequencing was by immunoSEQ multiplex PCR. The sample is made up of 100,000 to 150,000 clones, and the top ten hold 1.5% to 2% of it. Sequencing was performed on PBMCs. Receptors originate from a woman in her thirties or forties in good health and CMV-seropositive. Both conserved end residues are part of each CDR3. A D gene is named only where the DNA matches it firmly.

15,TRBV7-2,NA,TRBJ2-7,TGTGCCAGCAGCCGCGGCGGGGGCGGTGGCTACGAGCAGTACTTC,CASSRGGGGGYEQYF
14,TRBV5-6,TRBD2,TRBJ2-2,TGTGCCAGCAGCATCTTAGCGGGAACCGGGGAGCTGTTTTTT,CASSILAGTGELFF
14,TRBV7-3,NA,TRBJ2-7,TGTGCCAGCAGCTCCATGGTCGAGGGGGACGAGCAGTACTTC,CASSSMVEGDEQYF
14,TRBV5-1,NA,TRBJ2-5,TGCGCCAGCAGCTTGACAGGGATCCAAGAGACCCAGTACTTC,CASSLTGIQETQYF
14,TRBV7-8,NA,TRBJ2-7,TGTGCCAGCAGCTTAGCCAGAAAAGCCTACGAGCAGTACTTC,CASSLARKAYEQYF
15,TRBV5-4,NA,TRBJ2-7,TGTGCCAGCAGCTTGGCGGGACACAGCTCCTACGAGCAGTACTTC,CASSLAGHSSYEQYF
14,TRBV7-9,NA,TRBJ2-5,TGTGCCAGCAGCCCCGGGAAAGGACAAGAGACCCAGTACTTC,CASSPGKGQETQYF
15,TRBV27,TRBD1,TRBJ1-5,TGTGCCAGCAATCCAGGGGGCTATAGCAATCAGCCCCAGCATTTT,CASNPGGYSNQPQHF
17,TRBV5-1,TRBD2,TRBJ2-2,TGCGCCAGCAGCTCTCGCGGGAGGGCCCTCAGCACCGGGGAGCTGTTTTTT,CASSSRGRALSTGELFF
14,TRBV5-6,NA,TRBJ2-3,TGTGCCAGCAGCTTAGGAGGATTCACAGATACGCAGTATTTT,CASSLGGFTDTQYF
14,TRBV5-4,NA,TRBJ2-7,TGTGCCAGCAGCTTGCTTCCTTCTGTCTACGAGCAGTACTTC,CASSLLPSVYEQYF
14,TRBV5-5,TRBD1,TRBJ2-7,TGTGCCAGCAGTCTGACAGGGGGCGACTACGAGCAGTACTTC,CASSLTGGDYEQYF
15,TRBV5-1,TRBD1,TRBJ1-2,TGCGCCAGCAGCTTGGACGGACAGGCACTATATGGCTACACCTTC,CASSLDGQALYGYTF
15,TRBV28,TRBD2,TRBJ2-7,TGTGCCAGCAGATCCCAAGGTAGCGGGAGTGGCGAGCAGTACTTC,CASRSQGSGSGEQYF
14,TRBV6-5,NA,TRBJ1-4,TGTGCCAGCAGACCACTTGGCGGCGGAGAAAAACTGTTTTTT,CASRPLGGGEKLFF
13,TRBV28,NA,TRBJ2-1,TGTGCCAGCAGTGCCGTTACTAGTTTTGAGCAGTTCTTC,CASSAVTSFEQFF
15,TRBV18,NA,TRBJ1-5,TGTGCCAGCTCACCACAAACAGCTGGCAATCAGCCCCAGCATTTT,CASSPQTAGNQPQHF
17,TRBV19,NA,TRBJ2-2,TGTGCCAGTACTGACCCCAGGGGTTGGACGAACACCGGGGAGCTGTTTTTT,CASTDPRGWTNTGELFF
12,TRBV11-2,NA,TRBJ1-1,TGTGCCAGCAGCTTAGGTCAGACTGAAGCTTTCTTT,CASSLGQTEAFF
15,TRBV27,TRBD1,TRBJ2-5,TGTGCCAGCAGCCCCACCGGGACAGGGGGTGGGGAGCAGTACTTC,CASSPTGTGGGEQYF
12,TRBV28,NA,TRBJ2-1,TGTGCCAGCAGTTTAGACCGGGATGAGCAGTTCTTC,CASSLDRDEQFF
13,TRBV5-4,TRBD1,TRBJ1-1,TGTGCCAGCAGTCCTGACAGGGCGGGGGAAGCTTTCTTT,CASSPDRAGEAFF
14,TRBV6-4,TRBD2,TRBJ2-3,TGTGCCAGCAGCGGGGGGTATGAGGCAGATACGCAGTATTTT,CASSGGYEADTQYF
15,TRBV7-9,NA,TRBJ2-3,TGTGCCAGCAGCTTAACGGGAGTCGCGAAAGATACGCAGTATTTT,CASSLTGVAKDTQYF
16,TRBV5-6,NA,TRBJ1-1,TGTGCCAGCAGCTTGGGGGTAGCGCTACTGAACACTGAAGCTTTCTTT,CASSLGVALLNTEAFF
19,TRBV5-1,TRBD2,TRBJ2-1,TGCGCCAGCAGCTTTTCTGCGGGAGGGGCCTCGTGGACCTACAATGAGCAGTTCTTC,CASSFSAGGASWTYNEQFF
16,TRBV27,TRBD1,TRBJ2-7,TGTGCCAGCAGTTCGCTGGACAGGTCGGGGTCCTACGAGCAGTACTTC,CASSSLDRSGSYEQYF
17,TRBV18,TRBD2,TRBJ2-7,TGTGCCAGCTCACCACCCGGACTAGCGGGAGGGCCGGGGGAGCAGTACTTC,CASSPPGLAGGPGEQYF
15,TRBV5-1,TRBD2,TRBJ2-3,TGCGCCAGCGGGGGACTAGCGGGAGAAACAGATACGCAGTATTTT,CASGGLAGETDTQYF
13,TRBV7-8,NA,TRBJ1-1,TGTGCCAGCAGCCCCTCAGGGAACACTGAAGCTTTCTTT,CASSPSGNTEAFF
17,TRBV7-9,TRBD2,TRBJ2-1,TGTGCCAGCAGCTCCCCCGGAAGGCGGGAGGGCAACAATGAGCAGTTCTTC,CASSSPGRREGNNEQFF
12,TRBV13,NA,TRBJ2-1,TGTGCCAGCAGCTTAGGCCGCGATGAGCAGTTCTTC,CASSLGRDEQFF
13,TRBV19,NA,TRBJ2-7,TGTGCCAGTAGTGTAGGGACAACCTACGAGCAGTACTTC,CASSVGTTYEQYF
13,TRBV6-1,NA,TRBJ2-3,TGTGCCAGCCGGGGATCCCTGGGGGATACGCAGTATTTT,CASRGSLGDTQYF
15,TRBV9,TRBD2,TRBJ2-1,TGTGCCAGCAGCGCGGATAGCGGGGGGGGCGATGAGCAGTTCTTC,CASSADSGGGDEQFF
15,TRBV5-1,TRBD1,TRBJ1-2,TGCGCCAGCACCCCCCCGGGACAGGGAGTGTCTGGCTACACCTTC,CASTPPGQGVSGYTF
14,TRBV21-1,NA,TRBJ2-7,TGTGCCAGCAGCAAAGCTGGGGGCCAGTACGAGCAGTACTTC,CASSKAGGQYEQYF
13,TRBV28,NA,TRBJ2-1,TGTGCCAGCAGCCCCAGGACTAACAATGAGCAGTTCTTC,CASSPRTNNEQFF
18,TRBV4-2,TRBD2,TRBJ2-3,TGTGCCAGCAGCCAAGATAAGGGGACTAGAGGGTACACAGATACGCAGTATTTT,CASSQDKGTRGYTDTQYF
13,TRBV6-1,TRBD2,TRBJ2-7,TGTGCCAGCCTACTAGCGGGAGGAGTCGAGCAGTACTTC,CASLLAGGVEQYF
15,TRBV29-1,NA,TRBJ2-1,TGCAGCGTTGAATCCTTGTCAGGTCTCGACAATGAGCAGTTCTTC,CSVESLSGLDNEQFF
16,TRBV9,TRBD1,TRBJ1-1,TGTGCCAGCAGCGTAGGGGACAGGATTCTGAACACTGAAGCTTTCTTT,CASSVGDRILNTEAFF
18,TRBV19,TRBD2,TRBJ2-1,TGTGCCAGTAGTATAGATCGGGCTAGCGGGAGGAGGAGGGGTGAGCAGTTCTTC,CASSIDRASGRRRGEQFF
14,TRBV2,NA,TRBJ1-4,TGTGCCAGCAGGAAGGGGCCTGGGAATGAAAAACTGTTTTTT,CASRKGPGNEKLFF
15,TRBV5-1,NA,TRBJ1-1,TGCGCCAGCAGCCCCAACGGGGCGCGGGGCACTGAAGCTTTCTTT,CASSPNGARGTEAFF
14,TRBV2,NA,TRBJ2-2,TGTGCCAGCAGTTTGAGCCCGAACACCGGGGAGCTGTTTTTT,CASSLSPNTGELFF
18,TRBV28,NA,TRBJ2-6,TGTGCCAGCAGGACCGCAGGACAGCCCCTCTCTGGGGCCAACGTCCTGACTTTC,CASRTAGQPLSGANVLTF
16,TRBV9,TRBD1,TRBJ2-6,TGTGCCAGCAGCAGCTACAGGGGGCCTGGGGCCAACGTCCTGACTTTC,CASSSYRGPGANVLTF
15,TRBV11-3,TRBD1,TRBJ2-1,TGTGCCAGCAGCTTTGAGGGGGCGCAGCCCAATGAGCAGTTCTTC,CASSFEGAQPNEQFF
13,TRBV5-4,TRBD2,TRBJ2-5,TGTGCCAGCAGCGTAGCGGGGGGAGAGACCCAGTACTTC,CASSVAGGETQYF
15,TRBV9,NA,TRBJ2-3,TGTGCCAGCAGCCCTATGGGCGGGAGCACAGATACGCAGTATTTT,CASSPMGGSTDTQYF